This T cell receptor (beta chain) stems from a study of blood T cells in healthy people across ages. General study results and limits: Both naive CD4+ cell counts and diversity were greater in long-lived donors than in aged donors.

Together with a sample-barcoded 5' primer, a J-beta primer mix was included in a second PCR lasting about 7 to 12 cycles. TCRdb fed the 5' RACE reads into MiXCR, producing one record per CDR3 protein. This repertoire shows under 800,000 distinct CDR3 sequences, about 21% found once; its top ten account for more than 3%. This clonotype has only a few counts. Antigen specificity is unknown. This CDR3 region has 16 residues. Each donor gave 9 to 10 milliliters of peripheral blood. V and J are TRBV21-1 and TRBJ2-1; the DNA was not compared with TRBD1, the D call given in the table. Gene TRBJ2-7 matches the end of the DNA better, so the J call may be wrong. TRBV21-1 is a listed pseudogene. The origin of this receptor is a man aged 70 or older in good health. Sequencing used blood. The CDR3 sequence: CASSRERQGFPIEQYF. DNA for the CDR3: TGTGCCAGCAGCAGAGAAAGACAGGGATTCCCTATCGAGCAGTACTTC.